These 26 T cell receptor beta chains were all obtained from the same sample, sequenced in a study of response to subunit inactivated influenza vaccine. TCRdb re-derived calls from the RT-PCR reads in MiXCR, one entry per CDR3 protein. The sample records under 200,000 distinct CDR3 sequences, approximately 12% being singletons. The data also belong to a second study, concerning T cells expressing NK-cell markers. That paper adds: Generation of TCR beta cDNA was performed by 5'RACE template switching incorporating UMIs.

The sample consisted of CD8+ T cells sorted from PBMCs, taken approximately 13 days after vaccination. Source of these receptors: a man aged 45-60 years who received an inactivated influenza vaccine.

This clonotype has more than one count but fewer than ten. The chain has TRBV27 and TRBJ1-2; unclear D gene. This CDR3 is 15 amino acids long. Germline lookup yields CDR1 MNHEY and CDR2 SMNVEV (reference sequence). V was clipped by 3 bases and J by 4 bases, with 15 bases between them. Written as DNA, the CDR3 is TGTGCCAGCAGTTTTGGCAGGAAGGACGGCTATGGCTACACCTTC. Amino acid sequence: CASSFGRKDGYGYTF.

This clonotype has just a few counts. The gene calls are TRBV13 and TRBJ2-1, with TRBD2 matching over 9 bases. The germline gives CDR1 PRHDT, CDR2 FYEKMQ (reference sequence). J was trimmed by 5 bases and V by 3 bases; bases with no gene match: 8. The CDR3 sequence is 16 residues long. The CDR3 loop is CASSFRLAEINNEQFF. CDR3 DNA: TGTGCCAGCAGCTTTCGACTAGCGGAAATTAACAATGAGCAGTTCTTC.

To note about this clonotype: This sequence may be a read error, since a much larger clone differs from it by one base. It is unclear where the CDR3 begins or ends on the DNA, so no DNA is shown, and the CDR3 is as TCRdb lists it. J is TRBJ2-1 and V is TRBV29-1; no DNA check was done on the table's D call, TRBD1. From germline, CDR1 is SQVTM and CDR2 ANQGSEA. Termini included, the CDR3 measures 11 amino acids. The CDR3 spells CSVGTGAEHFF.

In this sample, this clonotype turned up a few times. V and J are TRBV11-2 and TRBJ2-5, with 7 bases identical to TRBD1. The CDR3 extends over 15 amino acids. Trimming took 5 bases from V and 3 from J; bases not matched to a gene: 9. Germline V gene sequence: CDR1 SGHAT, CDR2 FQNNGV. CDR3: CASSDPTGREETQYF. The CDR3 region has the DNA TGTGCCAGCAGCGACCCGACAGGGCGGGAAGAGACCCAGTACTTC. The full variable domain, in which reference TRBV11-2 and TRBJ2-5 provide the parts outside the CDR3, is EAGVAQSPRYKIIEKRQSVAFWCNPISGHATLYWYQQILGQGPKLLIQFQNNGVVDDSQLPKDRFSAERLKGVDSTLKIQPAKLEDSAVYLCASSDPTGREETQYFGPGTRLLVL.

This clonotype was seen only a few times. This sequence joins TRBV4-2 and TRBJ1-2; D gene unclear. Trimming pared 3 bases from V and 6 bases from J, leaving 11 bases between. CDR3 length: 13 residues. Germline lookup yields CDR1 LGHNA and CDR2 YNFKEQ. CDR3 loop: CASSHPGSNGYTF. Written as DNA, the CDR3 is TGTGCCAGCAGCCACCCAGGTTCGAATGGCTACACCTTC.

The table lists this clonotype with a few counts. V and J are TRBV12-3 or TRBV12-4 and TRBJ1-1, with D hard to call. Deletions cut 5 bases from V and 0 bases from J, with 13 bases between. CDR3 length: 15 amino acids. The DNA for the CDR3 is TGTGCCAGCAGTCCGATGGAGTCAATGAACACTGAAGCTTTCTTT. Translated, it gives CASSPMESMNTEAFF.

V and J are TRBV9 and TRBJ2-7, with 10 nucleotides matching TRBD1. CDR1 SGDLS and CDR2 YYNGEE come from the germline V gene. The CDR3 is made up of 15 amino acids. The V and J ends lost 4 bases and 3 bases, in that order; junction bases with no gene match: 7. The CDR3 sequence is CASSPRQGAFYEQYF. In DNA, the CDR3 is TGTGCCAGCAGCCCGCGACAGGGGGCCTTCTACGAGCAGTACTTC.

The table lists this clonotype with a few counts. This chain connects TRBV10-3 to TRBJ2-3; no definite D call. CDR3 length: 14 amino acids. Trimming left V 0 bases short and J 0 bases short, with 4 bases between. Germline CDR1 ENHRY, CDR2 SYGVKD. The CDR3 here is CAISESASTDTQYF. The CDR3 DNA follows: TGTGCCATCAGTGAGTCAGCCAGCACAGATACGCAGTATTTT.

This clonotype appeared a few times. The chain links TRBV12-3 or TRBV12-4 to TRBJ2-5; D assignment may be TRBD1 or TRBD2 (5 bases each). V shed 7 bases and J shed 4 bases, with 13 bases lying between them. CDR3 size: 13 residues. CDR3 DNA sequence: TGTGCCAGCACCCCCGGGACCGTAGAGACCCAGTACTTC. It yields the protein CASTPGTVETQYF.

This clonotype was found a few times. V usage is TRBV7-2 and J usage is TRBJ2-2; D is undetermined. V gave up 5 bases and J gave up 3 bases, with 10 bases separating them. This CDR3 has 14 residues. Per the germline V gene, CDR1 is SGHTA and CDR2 is FQGNSA. The CDR3 protein is CASSPRPYTGELFF. The CDR3 nucleotides read TGTGCCAGCAGCCCTCGACCATACACCGGGGAGCTGTTTTTT.

V usage is TRBV6-1 and J usage is TRBJ2-1, with 12 bases aligning to TRBD1. V lost 10 bases, J lost 5 bases, and 6 bases stayed unmatched. Germline assignment: CDR1 MNHNS and CDR2 SASEGT. The CDR3 runs 14 residues. CDR3 sequence: CATRGTGGHNEQFF. The CDR3 bases are TGTGCCACCCGAGGGACAGGGGGCCACAATGAGCAGTTCTTC.

The V gene is TRBV12-3 or TRBV12-4, the J gene TRBJ2-4; 9 positions match TRBD1. The CDR3 is made up of 18 amino acids. J was trimmed by 0 bases and V by 2 bases; bases with no gene match: 8. The DNA for the CDR3 is TGTGCCAGCAGTTTACGGACAGGGGTCCCCTTAGCCAAAAACATTCAGTACTTC. Translated, it gives CASSLRTGVPLAKNIQYF.

This clonotype was observed a handful of times. This rearrangement joins TRBV20-1 to TRBJ2-7, with D possibly TRBD1 on 7 matching bases. Germline V gene data show CDR1 as DFQATT and CDR2 as SNEGSKA (reference sequence). Trimming stripped 0 bases from V and 2 bases from J, with 14 bases between. The CDR3 has 15 residues. The CDR3: CSARDLAGGTYEQYF. In nucleotides, the CDR3 is TGCAGTGCTAGAGATCTCGCAGGGGGGACCTACGAGCAGTACTTC.

The chain carries TRBV4-3 and TRBJ1-1; 10 bases agree with TRBD1. The germline V gene encodes CDR1 LGHNA and CDR2 YSLEER. J lost 3 bases, V lost 0 bases, and 4 bases had no gene match. The CDR3 is 16 amino acids. Written as DNA, the CDR3 is TGCGCCAGCAGCCAAGACCCCGGGACAGGGGACACTGAAGCTTTCTTT. Translating it yields CASSQDPGTGDTEAFF.

The table lists this clonotype with a few counts. The genes are TRBV6-2 or TRBV6-3 and TRBJ2-7; D might be TRBD1 (5 bases). The length of the CDR3 is 13 residues. Germline V gene lookup returns CDR1 MNHEY and CDR2 SVGEGT. Trimming pared 6 bases from V and 3 bases from J, leaving 12 bases between. The CDR3, as DNA: TGTGCCAGCAGCCCGACAGAGATCTACGAGCAGTACTTC. Protein sequence: CASSPTEIYEQYF.

This clonotype was observed a few times. V gene TRBV7-2 combines with J gene TRBJ2-7; the D call may be TRBD1 or TRBD2 (5 bases each). CDR3 length: 14 amino acids. With 3 bases removed from V and 3 bases from J, the gap between germline ends came to 12 bases. Looked up from germline, CDR1 is SGHTA and CDR2 is FQGNSA. The CDR3 loop reads CASSLGPIGYEQYF. The CDR3 region has the DNA TGTGCCAGCAGCTTGGGACCAATCGGCTACGAGCAGTACTTC.

The sample holds a few counts of this clonotype. The chain uses TRBV4-1 and TRBJ2-3; D gene unclear. Germline-derived CDR1 and CDR2 are MGHRA and YSYEKL. This CDR3 has 14 residues. Trimming took 3 bases from V and 5 from J, leaving 12 bases between them. The DNA of the CDR3 is TGCGCCAGCAGCCAGAGGAGAGCAATAGATACGCAGTATTTT. This gives the protein CASSQRRAIDTQYF.

This clonotype was observed a few times. The chain joins TRBV6-2 or TRBV6-3 to TRBJ2-1; 9 bases are shared with TRBD2. The V gene end was trimmed by 6 bases and the J gene end by 7 bases; junction bases not matched to a gene: 10. There are 15 residues in the CDR3. Germline V gene data show CDR1 as MNHEY and CDR2 as SVGEGT. This CDR3 reads CASSYFAGGPNEQFF. DNA of the CDR3: TGTGCCAGCAGCTATTTCGCGGGGGGGCCTAATGAGCAGTTCTTC.

In its sample, this clonotype was seen a few times. The chain has TRBV20-1 and TRBJ2-2, with D possibly TRBD2 on 5 matching bases. The CDR3 loop spans 11 amino acids. Germline values: CDR1 DFQATT, CDR2 SNEGSKA (reference sequence). The DNA for the CDR3 is TGCAGCATGACGGGGACCGGGGAGCTGTTTTTT. Its protein product is CSMTGTGELFF.

The chain employs TRBV18 and TRBJ2-2; 7 bases fit TRBD1. Germline V gene sequence: CDR1 KGHSH, CDR2 LQKENI. CDR3 length: 15 amino acids. V shed 7 bases and J 5 bases; nucleotides not matched to a gene: 10. The CDR3 protein is CASFGWTGDTGELFF. The CDR3 DNA reads as TGTGCCAGCTTCGGATGGACAGGCGATACCGGGGAGCTGTTTTTT.

This clonotype was detected many times. This chain joins TRBV30 and TRBJ2-1; either TRBD1 or TRBD2 may supply D (5 bases each). CDR1 GTSNPN and CDR2 SVGIG come from the germline V gene (reference sequence). Between the trimmed V and J ends, which lost 2 bases and 7 bases, there was a span of 12 bases. This CDR3 region has 13 residues. The CDR3 loop reads CAWSWGPGNEQFF. CDR3 DNA: TGTGCCTGGAGTTGGGGACCCGGGAATGAGCAGTTCTTC.

This clonotype came up a few times. This chain joins TRBV28 and TRBJ2-7, with D tentatively TRBD1 (5 bases). V was shortened by 4 bases and J by 6 bases, with 16 bases between the two germline ends. From germline, CDR1 is MDHEN and CDR2 SYDVKM. The CDR3 length is 14 residues. CDR3 residues: CASSSPGKDIEQYF. The DNA for the CDR3 is TGTGCCAGCAGTTCCCCAGGGAAGGATATCGAGCAGTACTTC. Using reference TRBV28 and TRBJ2-7 for the parts outside the CDR3, the full variable domain is DVKVTQSSRYLVKRTGEKVFLECVQDMDHENMFWYRQDPGLGLRLIYFSYDVKMKEKGDIPEGYSVSREKKERFSLILESASTNQTSMYLCASSSPGKDIEQYFGPGTRLTVT.

This clonotype has at least ten counts. V usage is TRBV4-2 and J usage is TRBJ1-2, with 9 positions matching TRBD1. The CDR3 spans 17 residues. The trim removed 1 base at V and 7 bases at J, leaving 13 bases unmatched. Per germline, CDR1 LGHNA and CDR2 YNFKEQ. CDR3 sequence: CASSQAAGQGPLVGYTF. In nucleotides, the CDR3 is TGTGCCAGCAGCCAAGCGGCTGGACAGGGGCCGCTAGTTGGCTACACCTTC.

The chain recombines TRBV12-3 or TRBV12-4 with TRBJ2-1; weak D call: TRBD1 (5 bases). There are 14 residues in the CDR3. Trimming removed 5 bases from V and 6 bases from J, with 14 bases in between. CDR3 loop: CASSTLRQFNEQFF. Written as DNA, the CDR3 is TGTGCCAGCAGTACACTTCGACAGTTCAATGAGCAGTTCTTC.

V and J are TRBV28 and TRBJ2-1, with TRBD2 matching 11 bases. The CDR3 contains 17 residues. V lost 8 bases to trimming and J lost 0 bases; unmatched junction nucleotides: 9. Germline values: CDR1 MDHEN, CDR2 SYDVKM. The CDR3 is CASAGLADAPSYNEQFF. The CDR3 DNA sequence: TGTGCCAGCGCGGGACTAGCGGATGCCCCCTCCTACAATGAGCAGTTCTTC.

This chain's CDR3 is CASSPGQPKALNTEAFF. CDR3 bases: TGTGCCAGCAGCCCCGGACAGCCGAAGGCCTTGAACACTGAAGCTTTCTTT. This chain connects TRBV9 to TRBJ1-1, with D perhaps matching TRBD1 (6 bases). Looked up from germline, CDR1 is SGDLS and CDR2 is YYNGEE. Between the trimmed V and J ends, which lost 4 bases and 0 bases, there was a span of 19 bases. The CDR3 is 17 amino acids.